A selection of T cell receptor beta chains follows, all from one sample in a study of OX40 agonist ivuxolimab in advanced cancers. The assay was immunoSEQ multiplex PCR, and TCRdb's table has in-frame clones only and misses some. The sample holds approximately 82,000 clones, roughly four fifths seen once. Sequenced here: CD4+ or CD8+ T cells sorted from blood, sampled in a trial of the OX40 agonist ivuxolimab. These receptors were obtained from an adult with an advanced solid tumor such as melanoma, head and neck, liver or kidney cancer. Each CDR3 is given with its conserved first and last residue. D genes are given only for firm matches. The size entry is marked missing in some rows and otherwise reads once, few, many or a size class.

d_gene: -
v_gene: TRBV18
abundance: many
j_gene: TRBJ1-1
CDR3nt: TGTGCCAGCTCACCAACAGGGTATGACACTGAAGCTTTCTTT
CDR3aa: CASSPTGYDTEAFF

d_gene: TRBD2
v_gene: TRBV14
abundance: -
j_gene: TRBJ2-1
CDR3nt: TGTGCCAGCAGCCAAGAGGGGATCGTAGCGGGTCAAAATGAGCAGTTCTTC
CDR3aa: CASSQEGIVAGQNEQFF

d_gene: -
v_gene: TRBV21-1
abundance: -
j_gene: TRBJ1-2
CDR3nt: TGTGCCAGCAGCAAAGGGACAGGGGGTAATGGCTACACCTTC
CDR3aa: CASSKGTGGNGYTF

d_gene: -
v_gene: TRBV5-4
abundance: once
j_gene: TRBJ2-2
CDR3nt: TGTGCCAGCAGCTTGGGGCAAACCGGGATCGGTAACACCGGGGAGCTGTTTTTT
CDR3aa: CASSLGQTGIGNTGELFF

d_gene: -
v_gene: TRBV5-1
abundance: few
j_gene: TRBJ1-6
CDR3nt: TGCGCCAGCAGCTTGGGCTATGCAGGGTTCGAAAATTCACCCCTCCACTTT
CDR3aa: CASSLGYAGFENSPLHF

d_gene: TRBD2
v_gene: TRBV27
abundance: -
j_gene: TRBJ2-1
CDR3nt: TGTGCCAGCAGTTTATTATCCGGCGGGGGGGCGGGGAATGAGCAGTTCTTC
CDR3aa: CASSLLSGGGAGNEQFF

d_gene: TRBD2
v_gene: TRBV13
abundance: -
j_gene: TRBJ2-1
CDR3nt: TGTGCCAGCAGCTTCTCGCTAGCGGGCATCTACAATGAGCAGTTCTTC
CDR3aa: CASSFSLAGIYNEQFF

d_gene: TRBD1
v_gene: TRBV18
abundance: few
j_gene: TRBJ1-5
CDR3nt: TGTGCCAGCTCACGACAGGGGAGTGACAATCAGCCCCAGCATTTT
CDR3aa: CASSRQGSDNQPQHF

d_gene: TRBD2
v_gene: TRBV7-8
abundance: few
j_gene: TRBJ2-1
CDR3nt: TGTGCCAGCAAGGCCGGGACTAGCAACAATGAGCAGTTCTTC
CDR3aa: CASKAGTSNNEQFF

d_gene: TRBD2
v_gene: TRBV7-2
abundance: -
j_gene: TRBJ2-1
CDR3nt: TGTGCCAGCAGACCGGGACTAGCGGGAGATGAGCAGTTCTTC
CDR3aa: CASRPGLAGDEQFF

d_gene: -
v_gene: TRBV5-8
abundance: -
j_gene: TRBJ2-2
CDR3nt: TGTGCCAGCAGCTTTAGGCAGGGGAACACCGGGGAGCTGTTTTTT
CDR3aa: CASSFRQGNTGELFF

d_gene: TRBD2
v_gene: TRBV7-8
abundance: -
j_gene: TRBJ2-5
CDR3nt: TGTGCCAGCAGCCCCCGACGCGGGGGGCGGGCAGGAGAGACCCAGTACTTC
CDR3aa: CASSPRRGGRAGETQYF

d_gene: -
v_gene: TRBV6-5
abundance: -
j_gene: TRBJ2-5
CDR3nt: TGTGCCAGCAGTTACTCCGTGTCGGCCCAAGAGACCCAGTACTTC
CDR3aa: CASSYSVSAQETQYF

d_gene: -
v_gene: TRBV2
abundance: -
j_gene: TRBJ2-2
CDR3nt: TGTGCCACCGGGGAAACCGGGGAGCTGTTTTTT
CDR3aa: CATGETGELFF

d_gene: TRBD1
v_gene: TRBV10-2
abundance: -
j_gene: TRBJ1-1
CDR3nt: TGCGCCAGCAGTGCTTCCGGACAGGTTAACACTGAAGCTTTCTTT
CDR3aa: CASSASGQVNTEAFF

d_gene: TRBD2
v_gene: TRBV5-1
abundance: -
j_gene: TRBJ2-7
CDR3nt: TGCGCCAGCGCCGGGACTAGCGGGAGTTACGAGCAGTACTTC
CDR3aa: CASAGTSGSYEQYF

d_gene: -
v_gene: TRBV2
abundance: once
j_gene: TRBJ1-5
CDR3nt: TGTGCCAGCGGAAAGGAAGGGGATCAGCCCCAGCATTTT
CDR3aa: CASGKEGDQPQHF

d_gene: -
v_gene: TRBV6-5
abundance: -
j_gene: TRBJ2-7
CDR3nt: TGTGCCAGCAGTTATTCCGGGATTCACTACGAGCAGTACTTC
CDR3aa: CASSYSGIHYEQYF

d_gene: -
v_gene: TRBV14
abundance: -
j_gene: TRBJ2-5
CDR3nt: TGTGCCAGCAGCCAAGGTTACGTGGAGACCCAGTACTTC
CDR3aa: CASSQGYVETQYF

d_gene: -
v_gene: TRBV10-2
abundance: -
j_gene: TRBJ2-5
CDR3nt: TGCGCCAGCAGTGAGTCTTGGGAGCTCCAAGAGACCCAGTACTTC
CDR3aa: CASSESWELQETQYF

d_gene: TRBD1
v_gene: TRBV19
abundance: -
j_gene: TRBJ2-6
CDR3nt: TGTGCCAGTAGCCTGACGGGACAGGGAGCATTTAGGGCTGGGGCCAACGTCCTGACTTTC
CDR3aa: CASSLTGQGAFRAGANVLTF

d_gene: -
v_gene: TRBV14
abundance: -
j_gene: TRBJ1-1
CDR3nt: TGTGCCAGCAGCCAAGATTTGCCGATCCCTGGCTGGAACACTGAAGCTTTCTTT
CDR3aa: CASSQDLPIPGWNTEAFF

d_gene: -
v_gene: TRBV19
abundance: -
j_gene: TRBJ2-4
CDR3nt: TGTGCCAGTACCCCGGGGTTTGACATTCAGTACTTC
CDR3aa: CASTPGFDIQYF

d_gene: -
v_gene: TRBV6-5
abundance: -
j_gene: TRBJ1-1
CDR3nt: TGTGCCAGCAGACAGATTCTACCGAACACTGAAGCTTTCTTT
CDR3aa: CASRQILPNTEAFF

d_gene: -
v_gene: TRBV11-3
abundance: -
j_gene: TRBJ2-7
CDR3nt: TGTGCCAGCAGCCCCGGGACGGCCCCCTACGAGCAGTACTTC
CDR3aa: CASSPGTAPYEQYF

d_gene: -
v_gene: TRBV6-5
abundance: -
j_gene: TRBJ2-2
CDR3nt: TGTGCCAGCAGTTCCCTCGGACTTTCCACCGGGGAGCTGTTTTTT
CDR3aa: CASSSLGLSTGELFF

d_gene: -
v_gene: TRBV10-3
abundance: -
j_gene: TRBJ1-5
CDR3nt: TGTGCCATCAGTGGTAGCAATCAGCCCCAGCATTTT
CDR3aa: CAISGSNQPQHF

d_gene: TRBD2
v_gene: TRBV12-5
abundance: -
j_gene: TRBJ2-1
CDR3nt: TGTGCTAGTGGTTTGGTAGGACTAGCGGAGAGGCAGTTCTTC
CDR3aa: CASGLVGLAERQFF

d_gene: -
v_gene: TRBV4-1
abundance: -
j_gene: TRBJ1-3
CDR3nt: TGCGCCAGCAGTCCCCGGTTACAGGGTAGTTTCAGGCCCTCTGGAAACACCATATATTTT
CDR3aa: CASSPRLQGSFRPSGNTIYF

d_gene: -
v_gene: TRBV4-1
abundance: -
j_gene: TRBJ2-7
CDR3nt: TGCGCCAGTAGCCAAGGACTGACTGGGACCCGAGGGAACGAGCAGTACTTC
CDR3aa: CASSQGLTGTRGNEQYF

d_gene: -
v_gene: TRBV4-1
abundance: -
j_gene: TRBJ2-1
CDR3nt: TGCGCCAGCAGCCCTCCGGGGAGCTCCTACAATGAGCAGTTCTTC
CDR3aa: CASSPPGSSYNEQFF

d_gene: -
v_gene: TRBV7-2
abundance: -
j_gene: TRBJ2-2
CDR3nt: TGTGCCAGCAATAGCGGAATTACCGGGGAGCTGTTTTTT
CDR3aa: CASNSGITGELFF

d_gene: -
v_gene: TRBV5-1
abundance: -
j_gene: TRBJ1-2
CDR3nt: TGCGCCAGCAGCTTTGGTCTAGAAACACAGGGTCGCTATGGCTACACCTTC
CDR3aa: CASSFGLETQGRYGYTF

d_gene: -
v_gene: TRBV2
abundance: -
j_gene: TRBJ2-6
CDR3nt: TGTGCCAGCAGTGACCAAACAGCCTCTGGGGCCAACGTCCTGACTTTC
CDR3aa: CASSDQTASGANVLTF

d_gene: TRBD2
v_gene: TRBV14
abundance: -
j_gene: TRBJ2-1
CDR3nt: TGTGCCAGCAGCCCAAAGAGGTCTAGCGGGAGGGACAATGAGCAGTTCTTC
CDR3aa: CASSPKRSSGRDNEQFF

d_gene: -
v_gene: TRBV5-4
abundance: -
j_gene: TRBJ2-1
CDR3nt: TGTGCCAGCAGCTTGGCCGCAGCCAGTCCCTACAATGAGCAGTTCTTC
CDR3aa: CASSLAAASPYNEQFF

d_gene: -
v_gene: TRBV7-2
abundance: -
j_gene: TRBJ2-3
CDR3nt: TGTGCCAGCTACAGGGAAGGTACGCAGTATTTT
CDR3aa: CASYREGTQYF

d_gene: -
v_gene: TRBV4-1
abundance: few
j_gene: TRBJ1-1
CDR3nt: TGCGCCAGCAGCTCCCCATACGACAGGATACACACTGAAGCTTTCTTT
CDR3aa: CASSSPYDRIHTEAFF

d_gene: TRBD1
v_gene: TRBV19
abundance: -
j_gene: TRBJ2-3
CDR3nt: TGTGCCAGTAACATACAGGGGGATACGCAGTATTTT
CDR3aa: CASNIQGDTQYF

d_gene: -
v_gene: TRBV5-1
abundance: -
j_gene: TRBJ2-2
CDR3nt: TGCGCCAGCAGCTTGGGTAGCCGGTGGAACACCGGGGAGCTGTTTTTT
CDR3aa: CASSLGSRWNTGELFF

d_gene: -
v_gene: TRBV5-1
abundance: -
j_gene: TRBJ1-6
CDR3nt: TGCGCCAGCAGCTTGGGACAGCCGTTAGCCTTGTCACCCCTCCACTTT
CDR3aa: CASSLGQPLALSPLHF

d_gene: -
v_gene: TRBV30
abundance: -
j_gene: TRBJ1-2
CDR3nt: TGTGCCTGGAGTTCCCTTTCATGGACAAACAACTATGGCTACACCTTC
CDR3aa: CAWSSLSWTNNYGYTF

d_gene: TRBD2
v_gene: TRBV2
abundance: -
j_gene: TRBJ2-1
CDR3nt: TGTGCCAGCCTCGGTGGGGCGGGAGGGCCCTACAATGAGCAGTTCTTC
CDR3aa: CASLGGAGGPYNEQFF

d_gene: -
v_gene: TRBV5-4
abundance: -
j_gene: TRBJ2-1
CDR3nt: TGTGCCAGCAGTGTCCGAGGGGTAGATGAGCAGTTCTTC
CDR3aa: CASSVRGVDEQFF

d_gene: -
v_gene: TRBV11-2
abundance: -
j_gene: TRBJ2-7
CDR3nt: TGTGCCAGCAGCTTCGGACAAACCTACGAGCAGTACTTC
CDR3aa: CASSFGQTYEQYF

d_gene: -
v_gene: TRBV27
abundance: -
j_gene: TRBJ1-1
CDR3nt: TGTGCCAGCAGTCAATTCTCGGACCTTAACACTGAAGCTTTCTTT
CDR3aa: CASSQFSDLNTEAFF

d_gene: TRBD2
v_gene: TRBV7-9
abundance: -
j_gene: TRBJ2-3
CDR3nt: TGTGCCAGCAGCCTTCGACTAGCGGACACAGATACGCAGTATTTT
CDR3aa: CASSLRLADTDTQYF